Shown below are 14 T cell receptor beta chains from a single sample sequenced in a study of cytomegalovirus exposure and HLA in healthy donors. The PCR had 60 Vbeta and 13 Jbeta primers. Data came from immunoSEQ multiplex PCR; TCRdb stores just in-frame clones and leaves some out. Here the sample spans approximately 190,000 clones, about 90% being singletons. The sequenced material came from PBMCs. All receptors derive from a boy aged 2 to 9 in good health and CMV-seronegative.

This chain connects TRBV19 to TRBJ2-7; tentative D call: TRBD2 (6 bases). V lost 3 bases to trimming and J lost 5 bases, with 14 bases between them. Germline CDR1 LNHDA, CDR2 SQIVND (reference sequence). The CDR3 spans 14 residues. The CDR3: CASSIGTRQHEQYF. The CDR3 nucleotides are TGTGCCAGTAGTATTGGGACTCGACAGCACGAGCAGTACTTC. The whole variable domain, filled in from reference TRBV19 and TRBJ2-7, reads DGGITQSPKYLFRKEGQNVTLSCEQNLNHDAMYWYRQDPGQGLRLIYYSQIVNDFQKGDIAEGYSVSREKKESFPLTVTSAQKNPTAFYLCASSIGTRQHEQYFGPGTRLTVT.

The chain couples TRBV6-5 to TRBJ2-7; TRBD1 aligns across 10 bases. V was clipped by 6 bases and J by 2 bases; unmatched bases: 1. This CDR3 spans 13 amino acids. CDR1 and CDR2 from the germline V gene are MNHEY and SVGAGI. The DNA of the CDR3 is TGTGCCAGCAGGGGGACAGGGGCCTACGAGCAGTACTTC. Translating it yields CASRGTGAYEQYF.

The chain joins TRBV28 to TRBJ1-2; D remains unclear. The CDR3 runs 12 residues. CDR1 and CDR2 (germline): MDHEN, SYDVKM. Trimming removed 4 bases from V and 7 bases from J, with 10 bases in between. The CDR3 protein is CASSWAPGGYTF. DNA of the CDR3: TGTGCCAGCAGTTGGGCACCCGGTGGCTACACCTTC.

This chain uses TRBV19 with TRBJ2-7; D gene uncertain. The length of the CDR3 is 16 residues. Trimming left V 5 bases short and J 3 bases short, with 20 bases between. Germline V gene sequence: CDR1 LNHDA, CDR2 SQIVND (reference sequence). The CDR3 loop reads CASSLSRRINFYEQYF. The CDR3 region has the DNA TGTGCCAGTAGTCTCTCCCGGCGGATTAATTTCTACGAGCAGTACTTC.

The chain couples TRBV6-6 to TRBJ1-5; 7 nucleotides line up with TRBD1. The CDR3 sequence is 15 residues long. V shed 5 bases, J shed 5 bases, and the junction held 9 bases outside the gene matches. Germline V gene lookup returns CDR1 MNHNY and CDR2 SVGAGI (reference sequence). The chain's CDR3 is CASSQTTGWHQPQHF. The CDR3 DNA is TGTGCCAGCAGTCAGACGACAGGGTGGCATCAGCCCCAGCATTTT.

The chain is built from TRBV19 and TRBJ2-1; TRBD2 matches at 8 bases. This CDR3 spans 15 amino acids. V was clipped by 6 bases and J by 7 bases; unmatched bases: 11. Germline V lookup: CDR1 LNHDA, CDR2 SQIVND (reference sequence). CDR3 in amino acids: CASSDPGTRGNEQFF. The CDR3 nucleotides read TGTGCCAGTAGCGATCCCGGGACTAGAGGTAATGAGCAGTTCTTC.

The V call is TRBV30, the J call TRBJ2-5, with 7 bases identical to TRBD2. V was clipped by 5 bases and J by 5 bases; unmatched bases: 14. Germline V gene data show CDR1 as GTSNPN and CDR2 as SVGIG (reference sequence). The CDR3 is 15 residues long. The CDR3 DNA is TGTGCCTGGGGCCAGCGGGACCCACTAGGGGAGACCCAGTACTTC. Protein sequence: CAWGQRDPLGETQYF.

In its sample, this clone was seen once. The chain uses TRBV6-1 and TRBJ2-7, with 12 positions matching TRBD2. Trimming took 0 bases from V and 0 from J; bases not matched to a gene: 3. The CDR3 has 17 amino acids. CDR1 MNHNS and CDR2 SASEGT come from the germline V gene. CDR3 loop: CASSEARLAGDSYEQYF. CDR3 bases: TGTGCCAGCAGTGAAGCGCGACTAGCGGGAGACTCCTACGAGCAGTACTTC.

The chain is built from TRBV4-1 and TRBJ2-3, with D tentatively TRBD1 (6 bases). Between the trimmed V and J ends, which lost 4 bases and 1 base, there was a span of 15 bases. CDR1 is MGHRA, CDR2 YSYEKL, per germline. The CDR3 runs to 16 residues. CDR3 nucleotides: TGCGCCAGCAGCCTACGGACAGCGTTGGGCACAGATACGCAGTATTTT. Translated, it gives CASSLRTALGTDTQYF.

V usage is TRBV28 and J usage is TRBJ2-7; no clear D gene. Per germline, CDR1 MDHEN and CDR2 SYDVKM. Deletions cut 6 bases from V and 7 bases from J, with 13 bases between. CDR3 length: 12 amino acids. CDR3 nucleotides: TGTGCCAGCAGCCCCGATACTTATGAGCAGTACTTC. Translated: CASSPDTYEQYF.

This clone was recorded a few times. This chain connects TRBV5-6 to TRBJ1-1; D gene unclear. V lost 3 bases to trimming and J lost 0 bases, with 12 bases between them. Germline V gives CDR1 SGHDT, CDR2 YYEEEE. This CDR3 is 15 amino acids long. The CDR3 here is CASSSGWRMNTEAFF. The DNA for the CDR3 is TGTGCCAGCAGCTCTGGTTGGCGGATGAACACTGAAGCTTTCTTT.

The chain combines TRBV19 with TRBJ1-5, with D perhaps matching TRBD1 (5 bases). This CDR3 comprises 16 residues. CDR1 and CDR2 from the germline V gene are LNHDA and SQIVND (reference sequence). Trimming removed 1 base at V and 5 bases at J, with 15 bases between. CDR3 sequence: CASSIVSGGFHQPQHF. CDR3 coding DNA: TGTGCCAGTAGTATAGTGTCCGGGGGGTTCCATCAGCCCCAGCATTTT.

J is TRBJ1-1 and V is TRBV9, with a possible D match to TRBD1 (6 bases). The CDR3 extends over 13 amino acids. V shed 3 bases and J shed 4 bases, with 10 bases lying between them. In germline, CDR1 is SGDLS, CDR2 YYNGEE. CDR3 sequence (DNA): TGTGCCAGCAGCGAGGGAGGGGGCACTGAAGCTTTCTTT. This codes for CASSEGGGTEAFF. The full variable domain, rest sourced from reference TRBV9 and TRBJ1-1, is DSGVTQTPKHLITATGQRVTLRCSPRSGDLSVYWYQQSLDQGLQFLIQYYNGEERAKGNILERFSAQQFPDLHSELNLSSLELGDSALYFCASSEGGGTEAFFGQGTRLTVV.

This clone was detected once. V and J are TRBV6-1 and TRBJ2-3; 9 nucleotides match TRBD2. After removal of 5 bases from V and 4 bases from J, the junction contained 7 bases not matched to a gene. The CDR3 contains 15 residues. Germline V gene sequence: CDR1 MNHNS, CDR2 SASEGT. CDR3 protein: CASSNLAGMPDTQYF. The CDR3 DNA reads TGTGCCAGCAGTAACCTAGCGGGAATGCCAGATACGCAGTATTTT.